This T cell receptor (beta chain) appears in the sequencing data of a study of Ad26.COV2.S vaccination and SARS-CoV-2 variants. This CDR3 has 13 residues. Germline V gene sequence: CDR1 LGHDT, CDR2 YNNKEL (reference sequence). Deletions cut 2 bases from V and 8 bases from J, with 7 bases between. Method: immunoSEQ multiplex PCR; TCRdb's copy keeps in-frame clones and lacks some. The sample has under 500,000 clones; about 90% are singletons. As for treatment: around 19 received Ad26.COV2.S at low or high dose, single or two shots; several received placebo; per-sample allocation not given. Day 63 following the first vaccine or placebo injection was when the samples were taken.

This chain uses TRBV3-1 (or the pseudogene TRBV3-2) with TRBJ1-6, with unresolved D. The source material was peripheral blood, sampled in a trial of Ad26.COV2.S vaccine versus placebo. This sequence originates from a person between 18 and 65 years old who received the Ad26.COV2.S COVID-19 vaccine or a placebo. DNA of the CDR3: TGTGCCAGCAGCCAATCTGACGATTCACCCCTCCACTTT. Its protein is CASSQSDDSPLHF.